This T cell receptor (beta chain) was identified during a study of blood T cell repertoires in COVID-19. Study as a whole: Both acute and convalescent COVID-19 samples were obtained from the United States, Italy and Spain.

This clone was found a few times. Within the sample, other DNA sequences also encode this same CDR3. The study drew participants aged about 18 to 89 years from 20 to 30 US areas. V was clipped by 4 bases and J by 3 bases, with 4 bases between them. This CDR3 spans 11 amino acids. The germline gives CDR1 LGHDT, CDR2 YNNKEL (reference sequence). Original analysis: Reference gene primers were amplified, and this amplification served to estimate nucleated cell counts. Clones were read by immunoSEQ multiplex PCR, and TCRdb kept only the in-frame ones, dropping some. The DNA gave D and trimming, while V, J and clone size come from that table. Here the sample spans approximately 200,000 clones, around nine tenths being singletons.

The specimen was PBMCs or T cells enriched from blood (not recorded which). The chain combines TRBV3-1 (or the pseudogene TRBV3-2) with TRBJ2-7, with unresolved D. This sequence originates from a young woman who had been exposed to COVID-19. Here the CDR3 DNA reads TGTGCCAGCAGCCTCAACTACGAGCAGTACTTC. This codes for CASSLNYEQYF.